The 23 T cell receptor beta chains below all came from one sample that was sequenced in a study of cytomegalovirus exposure and HLA in healthy donors. PCR was performed using 60 Vbeta and 13 Jbeta primers. Produced via immunoSEQ multiplex PCR; TCRdb's table is partial and in-frame only. There are 82,000 or so clones in the sample; roughly a tenth occur only once, and around 26% lies in the top ten. The source material was PBMCs. The origin of the receptors is a man in his sixties in good health and CMV-seropositive.

In its sample, this clone was seen a few times. V and J are TRBV2 and TRBJ1-5; D is ambiguous. This CDR3 contains 13 residues. V lost 6 bases to trimming and J lost 10 bases, with 16 bases between them. Germline V gene lookup returns CDR1 SNHLY and CDR2 FYNNEI. CDR3 residues: CASSATSNRPQHF. In DNA form, the CDR3 reads TGTGCCAGCAGCGCGACTTCGAACCGACCCCAGCATTTT.

The J gene is TRBJ2-1, the V gene TRBV2; maybe TRBD1 (6 bases). This CDR3 contains 15 residues. Trimming left V 6 bases short and J 2 bases short, with 14 bases between. Germline V gene lookup returns CDR1 SNHLY and CDR2 FYNNEI. CDR3 sequence reads: CASRPKDSPYNEQFF. The CDR3 bases are TGTGCCAGCAGACCTAAGGACAGCCCCTACAATGAGCAGTTCTTC.

This clone was seen a handful of times. This chain uses TRBV7-9 with TRBJ2-2, with TRBD2 matching 8 bases. Looked up from germline, CDR1 is SEHNR and CDR2 is FQNEAQ (reference sequence). This CDR3 region has 14 residues. Trimming cost V 6 bases and J 6 bases; bases outside gene matches: 6. The CDR3 DNA sequence: TGTGCCAGCAGTCCGAGCGGGAGTGCCGGGGAGCTGTTTTTT. It specifies CASSPSGSAGELFF.

This clone has only a few counts. The chain uses TRBV7-9 and TRBJ2-7, with 7 bases lining up with TRBD1. In germline, CDR1 is SEHNR, CDR2 FQNEAQ (reference sequence). With 5 bases clipped from V and 0 bases from J, the junction kept 4 bases outside the gene matches. The CDR3 is 14 amino acids. The CDR3 nucleotides are TGTGCCAGCAGCCGTAGGGACAGCTCCTACGAGCAGTACTTC. It encodes CASSRRDSSYEQYF.

The chain combines TRBV27 with TRBJ1-5; D is possibly TRBD1 (6 bases). Germline V gene data show CDR1 as MNHEY and CDR2 as SMNVEV (reference sequence). The CDR3 loop spans 12 amino acids. V was trimmed by 4 bases and J by 12 bases, leaving 13 bases between them. The CDR3 loop reads CASSSTGRVQHF. CDR3 sequence (DNA): TGTGCCAGCAGTTCCACAGGGAGAGTCCAGCATTTT.

The chain combines TRBV7-8 with TRBJ2-3, with D maybe TRBD2 (5 bases). CDR1 SGHVS and CDR2 FQNEAQ come from the germline V gene. V was trimmed by 3 bases and J by 2 bases, leaving 15 bases between them. The length of the CDR3 is 16 residues. CDR3 sequence reads: CASSFPGNMVTDTQYF. The CDR3 bases are TGTGCCAGCAGCTTTCCCGGGAACATGGTCACAGATACGCAGTATTTT.

This chain joins TRBV15 and TRBJ2-7, with 8 positions matching TRBD2. The CDR3 covers 13 residues. CDR1 is LNHNV and CDR2 is YYDKDF in the germline V gene (reference sequence). Germline trimming cut 9 bases from V and 2 bases from J; bases unmatched to any gene: 6. In nucleotides, the CDR3 is TGTGCCACTTCTAGCGGGTGGACCTACGAGCAGTACTTC. Protein: CATSSGWTYEQYF. Drawing the rest from reference TRBV15 and TRBJ2-7, the complete variable domain is DAMVIQNPRYQVTQFGKPVTLSCSQTLNHNVMYWYQQKSSQAPKLLFHYYDKDFNNEADTPDNFQSRRPNTSFCFLDIRSPGLGDTAMYLCATSSGWTYEQYFGPGTRLTVT.

The sample holds a few counts of this clone. The chain recombines TRBV6-1 with TRBJ2-1; TRBD1 agrees at 12 bases. The CDR3 extends over 15 amino acids. CDR1 and CDR2 (germline): MNHNS, SASEGT. Germline trimming cut 6 bases from V and 7 bases from J; bases unmatched to any gene: 7. The CDR3 DNA follows: TGTGCCAGCAGGGTGGGACAGGGGGCGGAGAATGAGCAGTTCTTC. It encodes CASRVGQGAENEQFF.

The chain recombines TRBV6-6 with TRBJ1-1, with D maybe TRBD1 (5 bases). There are 15 residues in the CDR3. In germline, CDR1 is MNHNY, CDR2 SVGAGI (reference sequence). V lost 6 bases and J lost 1, with 15 bases in between. The CDR3 coding sequence is TGTGCCAGCAGGGGGGGAGAGGACGGGAACACTGAAGCTTTCTTT. The encoded protein is CASRGGEDGNTEAFF.

This clone was seen only a few times. The chain couples TRBV5-1 to TRBJ1-1; maybe TRBD1 (6 bases). The CDR3 spans 15 residues. The V end was cut by 4 bases, the J end by 1 base, with 14 bases between. CDR1 SGHRS and CDR2 YFSETQ come from the germline V gene. Written as DNA, the CDR3 is TGCGCCAGCAGCATGGACCCGGACAGGAACACTGAAGCTTTCTTT. Translated, it gives CASSMDPDRNTEAFF.

The chain joins TRBV9 to TRBJ2-2; D is ambiguous. Germline V gene sequence: CDR1 SGDLS, CDR2 YYNGEE. CDR3 length: 11 residues. The V end was cut by 6 bases, the J end by 4 bases, with 4 bases between. The CDR3 loop reads CASTLTGELFF. As DNA, the CDR3 is TGTGCCAGCACCCTCACCGGGGAGCTGTTTTTT.

The chain recombines TRBV30 with TRBJ1-1, with D unresolved. V was trimmed by 2 bases and J by 5 bases, leaving 15 bases between them. Germline V gene sequence: CDR1 GTSNPN, CDR2 SVGIG (reference sequence). This CDR3 is built from 14 residues. CDR3 bases: TGTGCCTGGAGTTGGACCTGGGAGGTTACTGAAGCTTTCTTT. Protein product: CAWSWTWEVTEAFF.

The CDR3 nucleotides are TGTGCCAGCAGCGGGTCGGGACAGGGGGCGAGGTTCGACACCGGGGAGCTGTTTTTT. It translates to CASSGSGQGARFDTGELFF. J is TRBJ2-2 and V is TRBV9, with 12 bases lining up with TRBD1. CDR1 is SGDLS, CDR2 YYNGEE, per germline. V shed 3 bases and J 3 bases; nucleotides not matched to a gene: 12. CDR3 length equals 19 residues. Drawing the rest from reference TRBV9 and TRBJ2-2, the complete variable domain is DSGVTQTPKHLITATGQRVTLRCSPRSGDLSVYWYQQSLDQGLQFLIQYYNGEERAKGNILERFSAQQFPDLHSELNLSSLELGDSALYFCASSGSGQGARFDTGELFFGEGSRLTVL.

This chain joins TRBV11-1 and TRBJ2-3; 9 bases agree with TRBD2. This CDR3 is 16 amino acids long. Germline CDR1 SGHAT, CDR2 FQDESV (reference sequence). Unmatched junction bases numbered 3, after V lost 0 bases and J lost 2 bases. The CDR3 region is CASSLATSGYTDTQYF. Written as DNA, the CDR3 is TGTGCCAGCAGCTTAGCGACTAGCGGCTACACAGATACGCAGTATTTT.

There are a few counts of this clone. This chain joins TRBV27 and TRBJ1-2, with 8 bases matching TRBD1. V trimming: 7 bases; J trimming: 8 bases; junction bases outside the gene matches: 6. The length of the CDR3 is 12 residues. Germline CDR1 is MNHEY and CDR2 is SMNVEV (reference sequence). CDR3 sequence reads: CASTGQGLGYTF. DNA of the CDR3: TGTGCCAGCACCGGACAGGGTTTAGGCTACACCTTC.

This chain connects TRBV6-5 to TRBJ1-1; 8 nucleotides match TRBD1. Per germline, CDR1 MNHEY and CDR2 SVGAGI. This CDR3 contains 13 residues. Unmatched junction bases numbered 1, after V lost 6 bases and J lost 1 base. CDR3 in DNA: TGTGCCAGCAGGGGGACAGGGAACACTGAAGCTTTCTTT. It yields the protein CASRGTGNTEAFF.

The table lists this clone with a few counts. This rearrangement joins TRBV9 to TRBJ2-4, with 7 positions matching TRBD1. CDR3 size: 16 residues. V lost 8 bases, J lost 0 bases, and 11 bases stayed unmatched. In germline, CDR1 is SGDLS, CDR2 YYNGEE. In DNA form, the CDR3 reads TGTGCCAGATCGCCCCGGGGACAGCTAGCCAAAAACATTCAGTACTTC. The encoded protein is CARSPRGQLAKNIQYF.

V usage is TRBV19 and J usage is TRBJ1-4; 9 bases agree with TRBD1. This CDR3 region has 13 residues. Germline lookup yields CDR1 LNHDA and CDR2 SQIVND (reference sequence). Trimming removed 10 bases from V and 8 bases from J; junction bases left unmatched: 8. For the CDR3, the DNA is TGTGCCACCCGGGACAGGGATTTGGAAAAACTGTTTTTT. Encoded protein: CATRDRDLEKLFF.

The rearrangement joins TRBV19 to TRBJ2-1; D might be TRBD2 (6 bases). Trimming shortened V by 1 base and J by 4 bases, and 11 bases separated the two germline ends. The CDR3 totals 15 residues. Germline CDR1 LNHDA, CDR2 SQIVND (reference sequence). The CDR3 DNA follows: TGTGCCAGTAGTATAGCGGCAGGAGGGTACAATGAGCAGTTCTTC. Its translation is CASSIAAGGYNEQFF.

This clone was counted only a few times. The rearrangement uses TRBV29-1 and TRBJ2-7, with 7 nucleotides matching TRBD2. This CDR3 contains 13 residues. Germline CDR1 SQVTM, CDR2 ANQGSEA. J gave up 2 bases and V 4 bases, and 5 bases lay outside the gene matches. The CDR3 loop is CSVGVSGAYEQYF. The CDR3 DNA reads as TGCAGCGTTGGGGTCAGCGGGGCCTACGAGCAGTACTTC.

V and J are TRBV5-5 and TRBJ2-5; no reliable D call. V was pared by 1 base and J by 5 bases, with 9 bases between. The CDR3 has 13 residues. Germline V gives CDR1 SGHKS, CDR2 YYEKEE (reference sequence). The CDR3 region has the DNA TGTGCCAGCAGCTTGCCCACGGTGGAGACCCAGTACTTC. Protein product: CASSLPTVETQYF.

J is TRBJ2-5 and V is TRBV29-1, with TRBD1 matching 7 bases. The CDR3 is 14 residues long. J gave up 2 bases and V 6 bases, and 9 bases lay outside the gene matches. Germline values: CDR1 SQVTM, CDR2 ANQGSEA. CDR3 region: CSVDGTVLQETQYF. Written as DNA, the CDR3 is TGCAGCGTGGATGGGACAGTTTTACAAGAGACCCAGTACTTC.

This clone was detected a few times. The chain couples TRBV28 to TRBJ2-1, with 9 bases identical to TRBD1. Germline V CDR1 and CDR2: MDHEN, SYDVKM. CDR3 length: 15 residues. The V gene end was trimmed by 4 bases and the J gene end by 7 bases; junction bases not matched to a gene: 8. The CDR3 sequence is CASSSRDRDSNEQFF. CDR3 DNA sequence: TGTGCCAGCAGTTCCCGGGACAGGGACTCGAATGAGCAGTTCTTC.